Each of the 16 T cell receptor beta chains below was sequenced from the same sample in a study of T-cell reconstitution after alpha-beta-depleted transplantation in children. Unique molecular identifiers were built into the TCRbeta library. Each CDR3 protein gets one entry after TCRdb re-called the PCR reads with MiXCR. The sample records hundreds of thousands of distinct CDR3 sequences, 10% to 15% being singletons. The specimen was PBMCs, mostly from graft donor cells, collected 360 days after TCRalphabeta/CD19-depleted stem cell transplant. These receptors were obtained from a male patient younger than 18 who had a stem cell transplant for acute myeloid leukemia, so the T cells may come from the graft donor.

V usage is TRBV28 and J usage is TRBJ2-1; the match to TRBD2 covers 9 bases. V shed 6 bases and J 6 bases; nucleotides not matched to a gene: 12. The CDR3 covers 16 residues. Per germline, CDR1 MDHEN and CDR2 SYDVKM. CDR3 coding DNA: TGTGCCAGCAGCAAACCTGCGGGAGCGGGAGGCAATGAGCAGTTCTTC. It yields the protein CASSKPAGAGGNEQFF.

This clonotype was picked up a small number of times. This chain links TRBV4-3 with TRBJ2-3; D remains unclear. V was cut by 0 bases and J by 6 bases, with 10 bases left in between. Per germline, CDR1 LGHNA and CDR2 YSLEER. This CDR3 contains 14 residues. The CDR3 bases are TGCGCCAGCAGCCAAGATCGGCCTAGGGATACGCAGTATTTT. Translated, it gives CASSQDRPRDTQYF.

Note on this clonotype: The junction departs from the called germline gene at one end, perhaps through a read error. The rearrangement joins TRBV5-7 to TRBJ2-1; no clear D. TRBV5-7 is an ORF, with its function uncertain. The length of the CDR3 is 15 residues. Here the CDR3 reads CASGLALLKDNEQFF. CDR3 bases: TGTGCCAGCGGCTTGGCCCTACTTAAGGACAATGAGCAGTTCTTC.

This clonotype has only a few counts. The V and J genes are TRBV15 and TRBJ2-3; D unresolved. Trimming removed 0 bases at V and 4 bases at J, with 11 bases between. Germline assignment: CDR1 LNHNV and CDR2 YYDKDF (reference sequence). The CDR3 runs 15 residues. The CDR3 spells CATSRDRYRPDTQYF. The DNA for the CDR3 is TGTGCCACCAGCAGAGATCGTTACAGACCAGATACGCAGTATTTT.

This clonotype was picked up a small number of times. The chain combines TRBV12-3 or TRBV12-4 with TRBJ2-7; possibly TRBD2 for D (6 bases). The CDR3 runs to 13 residues. Trimming took off 6 bases at V and 7 bases at J, with 16 bases between the two ends. The DNA for the CDR3 is TGTGCCAGCAGCCGGGACTCAGTGCGGGAGCAGTACTTC. Translated: CASSRDSVREQYF.

The rearrangement uses TRBV20-1 and TRBJ2-2, with 9 bases fitting TRBD2. J lost 2 bases, V lost 0 bases, and 7 bases had no gene match. CDR1 is DFQATT and CDR2 is SNEGSKA in the germline V gene (reference sequence). The CDR3 covers 17 residues. The CDR3 spells CSARDLRTSVNTGELFF. CDR3 nucleotides: TGCAGTGCTAGAGATTTGAGGACTAGCGTTAACACCGGGGAGCTGTTTTTT.

The V and J genes are TRBV29-1 and TRBJ2-6; D call uncertain. Germline V gene sequence: CDR1 SQVTM, CDR2 ANQGSEA. This CDR3 comprises 14 residues. V dropped 5 bases and J dropped 0 bases, with 8 bases sitting between them. The CDR3 DNA reads TGCAGCGTTAGTAGTTACTCTGGGGCCAACGTCCTGACTTTC. Its protein product is CSVSSYSGANVLTF. Variable domain in full (rest from reference TRBV29-1 and TRBJ2-6): SAVISQKPSRDICQRGTSLTIQCQVDSQVTMMFWYRQQPGQSLTLIATANQGSEATYESGFVIDKFPISRPNLTFSTLTVSNMSPEDSSIYLCSVSSYSGANVLTFGAGSRLTVL.

The rearrangement links TRBV5-5 to TRBJ2-1, with D possibly matching TRBD2 (5 bases). This CDR3 is 16 amino acids long. CDR1 SGHKS and CDR2 YYEKEE come from the germline V gene (reference sequence). Trimming removed 0 bases at V and 2 bases at J, with 12 bases between. The CDR3 region is CASSLVATTPYNEQFF. DNA of the CDR3: TGTGCCAGCAGCTTGGTAGCGACCACTCCCTACAATGAGCAGTTCTTC. Using reference TRBV5-5 and TRBJ2-1 for the parts outside the CDR3, the full variable domain is DAGVTQSPTHLIKTRGQQVTLRCSPISGHKSVSWYQQVLGQGPQFIFQYYEKEERGRGNFPDRFSARQFPNYSSELNVNALLLGDSALYLCASSLVATTPYNEQFFGPGTRLTVL.

This clonotype showed up many times. The chain uses TRBV20-1 and TRBJ2-7, with 7 positions matching TRBD2. CDR3 length equals 14 residues. From germline, CDR1 is DFQATT and CDR2 SNEGSKA (reference sequence). Written as DNA, the CDR3 is TGCAGCGCCACATGGGAGGGGAGGGGCTACGAGCAGTACTTC. Its translation is CSATWEGRGYEQYF.

At least ten counts were recorded for this clonotype. The chain carries TRBV7-2 and TRBJ2-7; D is undetermined. This CDR3 region has 13 residues. Germline loops: CDR1 SGHTA, CDR2 FQGNSA. Trimming left V 1 base short and J 5 bases short, with 9 bases between. The CDR3 sequence: CASSLVLVHEQYF. The CDR3 DNA is TGTGCCAGCAGCTTAGTTTTGGTCCACGAGCAGTACTTC.

This clonotype was observed at least ten times. The rearrangement links TRBV21-1 to TRBJ2-5; the D segment call TRBD2 is taken from the table without a DNA check. TRBV21-1 is a listed pseudogene. The CDR3 contains 17 residues. The CDR3 sequence is CASSKGGLAGGQETQYF. CDR3 DNA: TGTGCCAGCAGCAAAGGGGGACTAGCGGGAGGACAAGAGACCCAGTACTTC.

The CDR3 here is CASSVSLAGGLAGELFF. CDR3 nucleotide sequence: TGTGCCAGCAGCGTTTCGCTAGCGGGGGGGCTGGCCGGGGAGCTGTTTTTT. The chain uses TRBV9 and TRBJ2-2; 12 nucleotides match TRBD2. CDR1 and CDR2 (germline): SGDLS, YYNGEE. V lost 2 bases and J lost 6; bases outside the gene matches: 8. The CDR3 length is 17 residues.

This clonotype has at least ten counts. V is TRBV28 and J is TRBJ2-7; 8 positions match TRBD1. Germline CDR1 MDHEN, CDR2 SYDVKM. CDR3 length: 15 residues. Trimming at V came to 6 bases and at J to 3 bases, leaving 10 bases not matched to a gene. CDR3 DNA sequence: TGTGCCAGCAGCTTTGGGACAGGTGGACTCTACGAGCAGTACTTC. It yields the protein CASSFGTGGLYEQYF. The full variable domain, with the rest looked up from reference TRBV28 and TRBJ2-7, is DVKVTQSSRYLVKRTGEKVFLECVQDMDHENMFWYRQDPGLGLRLIYFSYDVKMKEKGDIPEGYSVSREKKERFSLILESASTNQTSMYLCASSFGTGGLYEQYFGPGTRLTVT.

This clonotype was seen a few times. The chain employs TRBV6-2 or TRBV6-3 and TRBJ1-6; D is undetermined. The CDR3 length is 10 residues. The V gene's germline CDR1 is MNHEY and CDR2 SVGEGT. V was trimmed by 11 bases and J by 7 bases, leaving 6 bases between them. The CDR3 sequence is CAGGNSPLHF. DNA of the CDR3: TGTGCCGGTGGGAATTCACCCCTCCACTTT.

There are many counts of this clonotype. The chain has TRBV7-9 and TRBJ2-1; 8 bases fit TRBD2. There are 15 residues in the CDR3. Germline CDR1 SEHNR, CDR2 FQNEAQ (reference sequence). J was trimmed by 3 bases and V by 4 bases; bases with no gene match: 5. CDR3 bases: TGTGCCAGCAGCTCGACCGGGACTAGCTACAATGAGCAGTTCTTC. Translation gives CASSSTGTSYNEQFF.

The chain combines TRBV28 with TRBJ2-1, with D possibly matching TRBD2 (6 bases). The CDR3 covers 14 residues. Germline loops: CDR1 MDHEN, CDR2 SYDVKM. V lost 4 bases to trimming and J lost 9 bases, with 16 bases between them. The DNA for the CDR3 is TGTGCCAGCAGTTCCCCGTCGAGGGGACTTGAGCAGTTCTTC. This translates into CASSSPSRGLEQFF.